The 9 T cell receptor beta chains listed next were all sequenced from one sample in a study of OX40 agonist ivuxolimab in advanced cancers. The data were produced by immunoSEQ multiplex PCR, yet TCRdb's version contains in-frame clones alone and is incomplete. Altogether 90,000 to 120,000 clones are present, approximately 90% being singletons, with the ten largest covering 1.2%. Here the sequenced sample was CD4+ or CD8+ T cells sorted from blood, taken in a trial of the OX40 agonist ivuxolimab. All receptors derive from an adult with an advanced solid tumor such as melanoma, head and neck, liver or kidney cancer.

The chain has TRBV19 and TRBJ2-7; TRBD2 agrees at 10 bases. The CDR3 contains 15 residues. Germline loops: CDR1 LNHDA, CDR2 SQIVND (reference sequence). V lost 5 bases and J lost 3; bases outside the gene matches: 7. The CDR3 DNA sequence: TGTGCCAGTAGTCTACCACTAGCGGGGTTCTACGAGCAGTACTTC. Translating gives CASSLPLAGFYEQYF. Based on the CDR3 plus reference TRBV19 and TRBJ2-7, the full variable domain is DGGITQSPKYLFRKEGQNVTLSCEQNLNHDAMYWYRQDPGQGLRLIYYSQIVNDFQKGDIAEGYSVSREKKESFPLTVTSAQKNPTAFYLCASSLPLAGFYEQYFGPGTRLTVT.

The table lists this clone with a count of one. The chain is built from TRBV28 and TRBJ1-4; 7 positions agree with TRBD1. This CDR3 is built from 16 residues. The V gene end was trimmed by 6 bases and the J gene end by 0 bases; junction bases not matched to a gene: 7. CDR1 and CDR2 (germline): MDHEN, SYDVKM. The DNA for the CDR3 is TGTGCCAGCAGCGTGGGACAGACTGCAACTAATGAAAAACTGTTTTTT. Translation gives CASSVGQTATNEKLFF.

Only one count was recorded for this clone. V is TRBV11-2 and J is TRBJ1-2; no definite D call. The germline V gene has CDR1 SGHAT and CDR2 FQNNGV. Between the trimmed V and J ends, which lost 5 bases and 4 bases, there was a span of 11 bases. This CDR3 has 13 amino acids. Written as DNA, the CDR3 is TGTGCCAGCAGCCCTCGAATGGTCTATGGCTACACCTTC. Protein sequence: CASSPRMVYGYTF.

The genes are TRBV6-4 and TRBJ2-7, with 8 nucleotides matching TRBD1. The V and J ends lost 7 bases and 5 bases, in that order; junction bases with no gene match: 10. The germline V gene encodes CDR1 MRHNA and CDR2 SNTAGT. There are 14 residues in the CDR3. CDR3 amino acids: CASNPGGRGDEQYF. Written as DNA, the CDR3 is TGTGCCAGCAATCCAGGGGGCAGGGGCGACGAGCAGTACTTC.

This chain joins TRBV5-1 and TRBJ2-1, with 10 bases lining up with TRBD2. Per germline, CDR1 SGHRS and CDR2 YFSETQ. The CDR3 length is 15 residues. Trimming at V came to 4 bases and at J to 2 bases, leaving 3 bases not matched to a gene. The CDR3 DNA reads TGCGCCAGCAGCCCAACTAGCGGGGCCTACAATGAGCAGTTCTTC. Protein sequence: CASSPTSGAYNEQFF.

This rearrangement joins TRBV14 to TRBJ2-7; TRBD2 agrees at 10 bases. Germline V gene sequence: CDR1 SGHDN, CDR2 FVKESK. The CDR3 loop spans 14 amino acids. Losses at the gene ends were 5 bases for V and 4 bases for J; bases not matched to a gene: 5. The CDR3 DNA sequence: TGTGCCAGCAGCACTCTAGCGGGAGTTTACGAGCAGTACTTC. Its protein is CASSTLAGVYEQYF.

The CDR3 is CASYTGSYGYTF. Here the CDR3 DNA reads TGTGCCAGTTATACAGGTAGCTATGGCTACACCTTC. This sequence joins TRBV6-6 and TRBJ1-2, with a weak D call TRBD1 (5 bases). V lost 9 bases and J 4 bases, leaving 12 bases between the germline ends. The germline CDR1 and CDR2 sequences are MNHNY and SVGAGI (reference sequence). The CDR3 contains 12 residues.

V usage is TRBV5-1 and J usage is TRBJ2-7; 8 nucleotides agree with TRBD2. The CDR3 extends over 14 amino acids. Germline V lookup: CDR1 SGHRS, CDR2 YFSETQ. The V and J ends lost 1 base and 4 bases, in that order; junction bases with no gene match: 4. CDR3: CASSLNREGYEQYF. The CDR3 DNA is TGCGCCAGCAGCTTGAACCGGGAGGGGTACGAGCAGTACTTC.

CDR3 sequence reads: CSVQWSWDTEAFF. The DNA for the CDR3 is TGCAGCGTTCAGTGGTCATGGGACACTGAAGCTTTCTTT. This sequence joins TRBV29-1 and TRBJ1-1; no firm D call. Trimming cost V 5 bases and J 3 bases, with 13 bases left between them. Germline CDR1 is SQVTM and CDR2 is ANQGSEA. The CDR3 is 13 residues long.